A selection of T cell receptor beta chains follows, all from one sample in a study of T cell repertoires in cytomegalovirus infection. TCRdb passed the reads through MiXCR, listing each CDR3 protein once. The table shows fewer than 700,000 distinct CDR3 sequences, with 20% to 25% occurring only once. Sequencing input: CD8+ T cells from PBMCs. The receptor set was obtained from a human donor in good health (CMV status not recorded). Some clones in this sample may be carry-over from other donors' samples. Each CDR3 is given with its conserved first and last residue. Each record gives: CDR3 protein, CDR3 DNA, J gene, D gene, V gene, clone size. A D gene is named only where the DNA matches it firmly. Some rows have no size entry. The others give once, few or many, or a class for an expanded clone.

CDR3: CATGRDPYNEQFF
DNA: TGTGCCACCGGGCGGGACCCCTACAATGAGCAGTTCTTC
J: TRBJ2-1
D: NA
V: TRBV12-3/TRBV12-4
size: many

CDR3: CASSISGQLNTEAFF
DNA: TGTGCCAGTAGTATAAGTGGTCAGCTTAACACTGAAGCTTTCTTT
J: TRBJ1-1
D: NA
V: TRBV19
size: few

CDR3: CASSFRDNYGYTF
DNA: TGTGCCAGCAGTTTTCGGGACAACTATGGCTACACCTTC
J: TRBJ1-2
D: NA
V: TRBV12-3/TRBV12-4
size: NA

CDR3: CASSLAVGGGATDTQYF
DNA: TGTGCCAGCAGCTTAGCGGTCGGCGGGGGGGCCACAGATACGCAGTATTTT
J: TRBJ2-3
D: TRBD2
V: TRBV7-9
size: NA

CDR3: CASSWGQETQYF
DNA: TGTGCCAGCAGTTGGGGTCAGGAGACCCAGTACTTC
J: TRBJ2-5
D: NA
V: TRBV12-3/TRBV12-4
size: many

CDR3: CASSLSEAFF
DNA: TGTGCCAGCAGCTTGAGTGAAGCTTTCTTT
J: TRBJ1-1
D: NA
V: TRBV7-2
size: many

CDR3: CASSSFLARGNEQFF
DNA: TGTGCCAGCAGCTCCTTTTTGGCGAGGGGCAATGAGCAGTTCTTC
J: TRBJ2-1
D: NA
V: TRBV7-2
size: many

CDR3: CATSRELAGGYDEQFF
DNA: TGTGCCACCAGCAGAGAACTAGCGGGGGGCTATGATGAGCAGTTCTTC
J: TRBJ2-1
D: TRBD2
V: TRBV15
size: few

CDR3: CASSRRDRPRDTQYF
DNA: TGTGCCAGCAGCCGCCGGGACAGACCAAGAGATACGCAGTATTTT
J: TRBJ2-3
D: TRBD1
V: TRBV7-9
size: few

CDR3: CSAREAGGQETQYF
DNA: TGCAGTGCTAGAGAAGCGGGGGGGCAAGAGACCCAGTACTTC
J: TRBJ2-5
D: TRBD2
V: TRBV20-1
size: NA

CDR3: CASSGTVYNEQFF
DNA: TGTGCCAGCAGCGGGACGGTTTACAATGAGCAGTTCTTC
J: TRBJ2-1
D: NA
V: TRBV7-2
size: many

CDR3: CASSQSIVAAASGGDEQFF
DNA: TGTGCCAGCAGCCAAAGTATTGTAGCGGCAGCAAGTGGTGGCGATGAGCAGTTCTTC
J: TRBJ2-1
D: NA
V: TRBV7-2
size: once

CDR3: CATLKGRSGGTEAFF
DNA: TGTGCCACCCTCAAAGGAAGGTCCGGGGGAACTGAAGCTTTCTTT
J: TRBJ1-1
D: NA
V: TRBV7-6
size: NA

CDR3: CSARDPGQGETQYF
DNA: TGCAGTGCTAGAGATCCGGGACAGGGAGAGACCCAGTACTTC
J: TRBJ2-5
D: TRBD1
V: TRBV20-1
size: NA

CDR3: CASSTSRQVVFDNEQFF
DNA: TGTGCCAGCAGCACCTCGCGACAGGTCGTATTTGACAATGAGCAGTTCTTC
J: TRBJ2-1
D: NA
V: TRBV7-9
size: few

CDR3: CASQPGGYYGYTF
DNA: TGTGCCAGCCAACCAGGGGGCTACTATGGCTACACCTTC
J: TRBJ1-2
D: TRBD1
V: TRBV12-3/TRBV12-4
size: many

CDR3: CAIFRTNYGYTF
DNA: TGTGCCATCTTTCGGACTAACTATGGCTACACCTTC
J: TRBJ1-2
D: NA
V: TRBV10-3
size: NA

CDR3: CASSLLARHNEQFF
DNA: TGTGCCAGCAGTTTGCTGGCGAGGCACAATGAGCAGTTCTTC
J: TRBJ2-1
D: NA
V: TRBV27
size: few

CDR3: CASYEDRRAEAFF
DNA: TGTGCCAGTTATGAGGACAGAAGGGCTGAAGCTTTCTTT
J: TRBJ1-1
D: NA
V: TRBV28
size: NA

CDR3: CASSLGGSLNEQFF
DNA: TGTGCCAGCAGCTTAGGCGGCTCCCTCAATGAGCAGTTCTTC
J: TRBJ2-1
D: NA
V: TRBV13
size: NA

CDR3: CASSAAGSGPYEQYF
DNA: TGTGCCAGCAGCGCCGCGGGGAGCGGACCCTACGAGCAGTACTTC
J: TRBJ2-7
D: NA
V: TRBV11-2
size: many

CDR3: CASKQRTGRDTQYF
DNA: TGTGCCAGCAAACAGCGAACCGGGCGAGATACGCAGTATTTT
J: TRBJ2-3
D: NA
V: TRBV28
size: few

CDR3: CASRTGTVNTGELFF
DNA: TGTGCCAGCAGGACCGGGACAGTAAACACCGGGGAGCTGTTTTTT
J: TRBJ2-2
D: TRBD1
V: TRBV6-1
size: NA

CDR3: CSVEDYGGVEAFF
DNA: TGCAGCGTTGAAGATTATGGTGGGGTTGAAGCTTTCTTT
J: TRBJ1-1
D: NA
V: TRBV29-1
size: NA

CDR3: CASSELEGQGVSNQPQHF
DNA: TGTGCCAGCAGTGAACTCGAGGGACAGGGAGTTAGCAATCAGCCCCAGCATTTT
J: TRBJ1-5
D: TRBD1
V: TRBV2
size: NA

CDR3: CASTSRGGADQDEQFF
DNA: TGTGCCAGCACCTCTAGGGGGGGGGCCGATCAAGATGAGCAGTTCTTC
J: TRBJ2-1
D: NA
V: TRBV12-3/TRBV12-4
size: NA

CDR3: CASSWTGEKLFF
DNA: TGTGCCAGCAGTTGGACAGGGGAAAAACTGTTTTTT
J: TRBJ1-4
D: TRBD1
V: TRBV12-3/TRBV12-4
size: few

CDR3: CASSSTGGRQETQYF
DNA: TGTGCCAGCAGCTCGACAGGGGGCCGCCAAGAGACCCAGTACTTC
J: TRBJ2-5
D: TRBD1
V: TRBV11-1
size: NA

CDR3: CASGLRGELFF
DNA: TGTGCCAGCGGACTCCGCGGGGAGCTGTTTTTT
J: TRBJ2-2
D: NA
V: TRBV7-8
size: many

CDR3: CASRSGGASNEQFF
DNA: TGTGCCAGCAGGAGCGGGGGGGCGTCCAATGAGCAGTTCTTC
J: TRBJ2-1
D: TRBD2
V: TRBV25-1
size: few

CDR3: CASSPGTDNYGYTF
DNA: TGCGCCAGCAGCCCCGGGACAGATAACTATGGCTACACCTTC
J: TRBJ1-2
D: TRBD1
V: TRBV5-1
size: NA

CDR3: CASSLESGGRTDTQYF
DNA: TGTGCCAGCAGCTTAGAGAGCGGGGGGCGCACAGATACGCAGTATTTT
J: TRBJ2-3
D: TRBD2
V: TRBV7-6
size: many

CDR3: CASSQGEDRNIQYF
DNA: TGCGCCAGCAGCCAAGGAGAGGACAGAAACATTCAGTACTTC
J: TRBJ2-4
D: NA
V: TRBV4-1
size: NA

CDR3: CASSTDRGYSGANVLTF
DNA: TGTGCCAGCAGTACAGACAGGGGGTACTCTGGGGCCAACGTCCTGACTTTC
J: TRBJ2-6
D: TRBD1
V: TRBV6-2/TRBV6-3
size: NA

CDR3: CAIKSGVPNEQFF
DNA: TGTGCCATCAAGTCGGGGGTGCCCAATGAGCAGTTCTTC
J: TRBJ2-1
D: NA
V: TRBV28
size: many

CDR3: CASSFTSGTQYF
DNA: TGTGCCAGCAGCTTCACTAGTGGTACGCAGTATTTT
J: TRBJ2-3
D: NA
V: TRBV5-5
size: NA

CDR3: CATSGQGWDTEAFF
DNA: TGTGCCACCAGCGGACAGGGGTGGGACACTGAAGCTTTCTTT
J: TRBJ1-1
D: TRBD1
V: TRBV15
size: NA

CDR3: CSAKFSVMNTEAFF
DNA: TGCAGTGCTAAATTTTCAGTAATGAACACTGAAGCTTTCTTT
J: TRBJ1-1
D: NA
V: TRBV20-1
size: few

CDR3: CASSVWGGTDTQYF
DNA: TGTGCCAGCAGTGTGTGGGGCGGCACAGATACGCAGTATTTT
J: TRBJ2-3
D: NA
V: TRBV7-6
size: NA

CDR3: CASSWDSPSPLHF
DNA: TGTGCCAGCAGTTGGGACAGTCCTTCACCCCTCCACTTT
J: TRBJ1-6
D: TRBD1
V: TRBV28
size: NA

CDR3: CSAKGAGNTIYF
DNA: TGCAGTGCTAAGGGGGCTGGAAACACCATATATTTT
J: TRBJ1-3
D: NA
V: TRBV20-1
size: NA

CDR3: CASSATFFGLESSYNEQFF
DNA: TGTGCCAGCAGCGCCACTTTTTTTGGGCTAGAGAGCTCCTACAATGAGCAGTTCTTC
J: TRBJ2-1
D: NA
V: TRBV5-5
size: few

CDR3: CASSFPSGVVTEAFF
DNA: TGTGCCAGCAGCTTCCCTTCAGGGGTAGTCACTGAAGCTTTCTTT
J: TRBJ1-1
D: NA
V: TRBV7-9
size: few

CDR3: CASSRPSGGDYGYTF
DNA: TGTGCCAGCAGCCGGCCCTCGGGGGGCGACTATGGCTACACCTTC
J: TRBJ1-2
D: NA
V: TRBV7-9
size: NA

CDR3: CASSPFRYHNEQFF
DNA: TGTGCCAGCAGCCCCTTCCGTTACCACAATGAGCAGTTCTTC
J: TRBJ2-1
D: NA
V: TRBV6-1
size: many

CDR3: CASRGTSTGEGYEKLFF
DNA: TGTGCCAGCAGGGGGACGTCTACAGGGGAGGGTTATGAAAAACTGTTTTTT
J: TRBJ1-4
D: TRBD1
V: TRBV6-5
size: NA

CDR3: CASSNPERAYQETQYF
DNA: TGTGCCAGTAGTAATCCCGAGCGGGCGTACCAAGAGACCCAGTACTTC
J: TRBJ2-5
D: NA
V: TRBV19
size: NA

CDR3: CSARWGASSYNEQFF
DNA: TGCAGTGCTAGATGGGGGGCTAGCTCCTACAATGAGCAGTTCTTC
J: TRBJ2-1
D: NA
V: TRBV20-1
size: NA

CDR3: CASSPTMGPDTQYF
DNA: TGTGCCAGCAGCCCCACTATGGGCCCAGATACGCAGTATTTT
J: TRBJ2-3
D: NA
V: TRBV7-9
size: many

CDR3: CASSSPLRQKNTGELFF
DNA: TGTGCCAGCAGCTCCCCCCTTAGGCAAAAGAACACCGGGGAGCTGTTTTTT
J: TRBJ2-2
D: NA
V: TRBV7-6
size: few

CDR3: CASSQDRSRGGELFF
DNA: TGCGCCAGCAGCCAAGATCGCAGTCGCGGCGGGGAGCTGTTTTTT
J: TRBJ2-2
D: NA
V: TRBV4-3
size: few

CDR3: CTSSIDGGSYNEQFF
DNA: TGTACCAGTAGTATAGATGGGGGTTCCTACAATGAGCAGTTCTTC
J: TRBJ2-1
D: NA
V: TRBV19
size: NA

CDR3: CSVISGGANEQFF
DNA: TGCAGTGTCATCTCCGGGGGCGCAAATGAGCAGTTCTTC
J: TRBJ2-1
D: NA
V: TRBV20-1
size: few

CDR3: CASSGRDTGIYEQYF
DNA: TGTGCCAGCAGCGGGAGGGACACAGGGATTTACGAGCAGTACTTC
J: TRBJ2-7
D: NA
V: TRBV14
size: NA

CDR3: CSASPDYEQYF
DNA: TGCAGTGCTAGTCCTGACTACGAGCAGTACTTC
J: TRBJ2-7
D: NA
V: TRBV20-1
size: few

CDR3: CASSFRTSGVDTGELFF
DNA: TGTGCCAGCAGCTTCAGGACTAGCGGGGTCGACACCGGGGAGCTGTTTTTT
J: TRBJ2-2
D: TRBD2
V: TRBV7-9
size: few

CDR3: CASSLEARGEKLFF
DNA: TGTGCCAGCAGCTTAGAGGCGAGGGGCGAAAAACTGTTTTTT
J: TRBJ1-4
D: NA
V: TRBV7-2
size: few

CDR3: CASSLGQGGAYEQYF
DNA: TGTGCCAGCAGCCTAGGACAGGGGGGGGCCTACGAGCAGTACTTC
J: TRBJ2-7
D: TRBD1
V: TRBV7-2
size: NA